Described below is a single T cell receptor beta chain sequence and its context. Germline CDR1 and CDR2: MNHEY and SMNVEV (reference sequence). After removal of 9 bases from V and 1 base from J, the junction contained 5 bases not matched to a gene. This CDR3 region has 13 residues. This specimen belongs to a study of blood T cell repertoires in COVID-19. Study-wide context: The United States, Italy and Spain supplied acute and convalescent COVID-19 samples. T cells, B-cell-depleted T cells, or PBMCs provided the cDNA or gDNA that served as material.

Here immunoSEQ multiplex PCR was the method, and the copy in TCRdb shows in-frame clones only, minus some. The sample records about 140,000 clones, around 90% being singletons. Source material: peripheral blood. This chain connects TRBV27 to TRBJ2-5; 7 nucleotides match TRBD1. The receptor comes from a human donor in a cohort sampled during active COVID-19. The CDR3 spells CARSQGVQETQYF. The CDR3 coding sequence is TGTGCCAGATCTCAGGGGGTCCAAGAGACCCAGTACTTC.